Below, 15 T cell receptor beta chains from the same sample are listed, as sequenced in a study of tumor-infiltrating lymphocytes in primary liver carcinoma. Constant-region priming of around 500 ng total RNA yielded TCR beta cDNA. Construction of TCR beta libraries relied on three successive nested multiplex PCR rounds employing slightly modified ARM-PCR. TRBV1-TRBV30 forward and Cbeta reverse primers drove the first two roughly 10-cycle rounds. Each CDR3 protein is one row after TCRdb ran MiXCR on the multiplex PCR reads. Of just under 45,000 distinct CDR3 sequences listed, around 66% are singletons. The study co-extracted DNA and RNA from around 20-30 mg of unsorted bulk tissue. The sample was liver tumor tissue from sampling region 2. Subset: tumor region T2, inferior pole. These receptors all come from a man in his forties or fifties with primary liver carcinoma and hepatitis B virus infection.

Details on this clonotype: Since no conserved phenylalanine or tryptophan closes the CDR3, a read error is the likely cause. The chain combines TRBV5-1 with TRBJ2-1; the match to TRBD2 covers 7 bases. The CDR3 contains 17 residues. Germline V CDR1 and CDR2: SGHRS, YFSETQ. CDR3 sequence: CANSHGGSGIRANEQFL. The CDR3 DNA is TGCGCCAACAGCCACGGAGGAAGCGGGATTCGTGCTAATGAGCAGTTCCTC.

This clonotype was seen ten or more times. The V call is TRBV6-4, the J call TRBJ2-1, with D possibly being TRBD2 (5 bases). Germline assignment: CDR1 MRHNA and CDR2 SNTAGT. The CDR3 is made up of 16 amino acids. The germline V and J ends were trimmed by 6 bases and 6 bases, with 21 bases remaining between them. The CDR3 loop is CASSAHGVSEPNEQFF. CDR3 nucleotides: TGTGCCAGCAGCGCTCACGGGGTTTCGGAGCCCAATGAGCAGTTCTTC.

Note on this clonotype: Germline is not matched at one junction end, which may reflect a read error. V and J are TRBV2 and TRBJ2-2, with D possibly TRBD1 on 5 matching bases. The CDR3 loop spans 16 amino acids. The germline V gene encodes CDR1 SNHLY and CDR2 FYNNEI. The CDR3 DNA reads TGTGCCAACAGTGAAGTGGAGACAGCAAACACCGGGGAGCTGTTTTTT. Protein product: CANSEVETANTGELFF.

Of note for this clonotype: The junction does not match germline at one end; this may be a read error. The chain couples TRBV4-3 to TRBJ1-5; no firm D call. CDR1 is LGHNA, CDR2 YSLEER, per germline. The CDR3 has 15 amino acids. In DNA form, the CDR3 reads TGCGCCAGCAGCCGGGATTATAATAGCGATCAGCCCCTGCATTTT. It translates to CASSRDYNSDQPLHF.

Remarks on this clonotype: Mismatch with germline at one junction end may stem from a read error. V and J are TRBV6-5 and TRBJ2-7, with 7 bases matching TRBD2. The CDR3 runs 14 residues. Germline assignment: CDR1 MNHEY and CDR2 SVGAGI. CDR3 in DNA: TGTACCAGCAGTTCAAGCGGGAAGCTCGTCGAGCAGTACTTC. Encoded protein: CTSSSSGKLVEQYF.

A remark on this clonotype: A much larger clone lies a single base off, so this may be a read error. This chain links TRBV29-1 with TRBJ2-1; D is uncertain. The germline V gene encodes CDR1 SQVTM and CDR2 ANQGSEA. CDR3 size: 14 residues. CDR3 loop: CSVVLGGMFGERFF. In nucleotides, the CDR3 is TGCAGCGTTGTTCTAGGTGGGATGTTCGGTGAGCGGTTCTTC.

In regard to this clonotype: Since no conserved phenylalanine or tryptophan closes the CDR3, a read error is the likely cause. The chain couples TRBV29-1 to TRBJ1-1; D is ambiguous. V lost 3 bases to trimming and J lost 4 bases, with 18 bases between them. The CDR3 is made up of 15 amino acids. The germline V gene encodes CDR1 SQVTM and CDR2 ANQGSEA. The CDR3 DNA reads TGCAGCGTTGACCCGGGATGGGGAATGAGCACTGAAGCTTTCCTT. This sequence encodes CSVDPGWGMSTEAFL.

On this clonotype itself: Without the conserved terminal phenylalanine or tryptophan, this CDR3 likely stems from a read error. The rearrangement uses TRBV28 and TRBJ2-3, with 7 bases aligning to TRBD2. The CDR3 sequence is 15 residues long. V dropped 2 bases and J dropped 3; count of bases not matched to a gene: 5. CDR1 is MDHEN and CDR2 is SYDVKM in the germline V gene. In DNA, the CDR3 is TGTGCCAGCAGTTTACTAGCGGTAGAAACAGATACGCAGTATTAT. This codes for CASSLLAVETDTQYY.

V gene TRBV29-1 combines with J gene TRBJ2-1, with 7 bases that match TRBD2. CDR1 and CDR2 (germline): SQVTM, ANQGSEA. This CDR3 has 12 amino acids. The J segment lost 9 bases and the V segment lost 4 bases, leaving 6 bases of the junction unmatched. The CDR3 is CSVAGGHIEQFF. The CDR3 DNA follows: TGCAGCGTTGCGGGAGGCCACATTGAGCAGTTCTTC.

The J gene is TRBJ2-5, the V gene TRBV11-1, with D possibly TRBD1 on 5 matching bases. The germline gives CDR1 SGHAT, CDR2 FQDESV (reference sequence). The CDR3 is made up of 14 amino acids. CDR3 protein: CTISLGAFQETQYF. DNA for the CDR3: TGTACCATTAGCTTAGGGGCTTTCCAAGAGACCCAGTACTTC.

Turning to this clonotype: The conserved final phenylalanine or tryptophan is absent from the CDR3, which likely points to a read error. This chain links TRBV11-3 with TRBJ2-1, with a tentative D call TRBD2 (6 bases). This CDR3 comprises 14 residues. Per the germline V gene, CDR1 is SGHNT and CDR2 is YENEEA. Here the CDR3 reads CASNLGGGNGEQFS. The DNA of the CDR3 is TGCGCCAGCAACTTGGGAGGTGGGAATGGTGAACAGTTCTCC.

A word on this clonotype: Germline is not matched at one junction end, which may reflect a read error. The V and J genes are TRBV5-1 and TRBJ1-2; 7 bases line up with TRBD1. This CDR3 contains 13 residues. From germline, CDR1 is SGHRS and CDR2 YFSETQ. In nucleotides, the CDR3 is TGCGTCAGCACCACCCGGGACAGCTATGGCTACGCCTTC. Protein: CVSTTRDSYGYAF.

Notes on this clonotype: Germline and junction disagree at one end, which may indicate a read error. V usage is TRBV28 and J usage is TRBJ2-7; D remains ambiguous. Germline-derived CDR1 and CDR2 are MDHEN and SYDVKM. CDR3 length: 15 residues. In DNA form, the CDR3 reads TGTGACAGCAGTTTAACACAGACCTCTTCCTACGAGCAGTACTTC. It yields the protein CDSSLTQTSSYEQYF.

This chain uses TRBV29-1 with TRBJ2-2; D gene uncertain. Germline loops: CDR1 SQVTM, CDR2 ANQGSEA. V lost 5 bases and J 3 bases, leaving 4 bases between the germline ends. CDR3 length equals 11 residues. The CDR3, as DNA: TGCAGCGTTCCTTACACCGGGGAGCTGTTTTTT. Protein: CSVPYTGELFF.

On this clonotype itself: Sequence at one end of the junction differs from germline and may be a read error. CDR3 sequence (DNA): TGTGTCACCAGTGATCTATACACAGATACGCATTATTTT. As protein: CVTSDLYTDTHYF. V gene TRBV24-1 combines with J gene TRBJ2-3, with D hard to call. CDR3 size: 13 residues. The germline CDR1 and CDR2 sequences are KGHDR and SFDVKD.